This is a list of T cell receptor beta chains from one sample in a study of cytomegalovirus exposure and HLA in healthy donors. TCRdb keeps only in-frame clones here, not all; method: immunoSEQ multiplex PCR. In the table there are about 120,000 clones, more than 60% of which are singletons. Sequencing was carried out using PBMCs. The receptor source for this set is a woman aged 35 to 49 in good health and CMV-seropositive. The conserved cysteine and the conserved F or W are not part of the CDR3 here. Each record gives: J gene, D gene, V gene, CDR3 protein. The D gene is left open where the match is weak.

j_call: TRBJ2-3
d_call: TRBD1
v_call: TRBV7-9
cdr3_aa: ASSAALRTGLY

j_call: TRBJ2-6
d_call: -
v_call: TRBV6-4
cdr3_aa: ASSDGGNSGANVLT

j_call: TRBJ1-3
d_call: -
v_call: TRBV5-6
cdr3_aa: ASSFSGKGNTIY

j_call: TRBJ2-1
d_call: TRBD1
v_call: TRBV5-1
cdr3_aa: ASSSDRGGNEQF

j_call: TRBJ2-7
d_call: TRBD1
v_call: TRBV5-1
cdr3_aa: ASSFTTGGPGYSYEQY

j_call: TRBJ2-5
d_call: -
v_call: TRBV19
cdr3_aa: ASSIAKQGGETQY

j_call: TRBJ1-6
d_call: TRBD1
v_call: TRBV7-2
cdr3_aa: ASSFEGARGSPLH

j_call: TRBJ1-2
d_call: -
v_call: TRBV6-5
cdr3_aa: ASKIRGTYGYT

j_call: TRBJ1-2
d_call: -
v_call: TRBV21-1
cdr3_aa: ASSNRDRGFGYT

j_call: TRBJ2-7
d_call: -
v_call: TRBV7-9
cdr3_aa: ASSPRGLPNEQY

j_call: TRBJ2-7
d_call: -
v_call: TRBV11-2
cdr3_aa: ASSSLGGRTSYEQY

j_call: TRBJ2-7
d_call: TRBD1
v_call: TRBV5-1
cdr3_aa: ASSMTGSSYEQY

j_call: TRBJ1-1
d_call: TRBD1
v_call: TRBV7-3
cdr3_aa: ASSLTATGARELSF

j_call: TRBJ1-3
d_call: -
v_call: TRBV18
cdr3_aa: ASSPQGYTGNTIY

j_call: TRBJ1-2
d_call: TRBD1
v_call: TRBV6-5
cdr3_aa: ASNVQGRNYGYT

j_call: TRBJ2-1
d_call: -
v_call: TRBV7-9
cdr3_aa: ASSSDSRVQF

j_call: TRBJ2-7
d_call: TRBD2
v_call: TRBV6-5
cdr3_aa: ASSYSTTGLDYEQY

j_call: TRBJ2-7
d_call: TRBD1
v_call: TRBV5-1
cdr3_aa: ASSRQGSYEQY

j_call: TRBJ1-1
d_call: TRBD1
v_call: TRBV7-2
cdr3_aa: ASSRRPGQGNTEAF

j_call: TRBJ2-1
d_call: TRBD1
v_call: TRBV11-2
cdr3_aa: ASSSPGTGGMGFINEQF

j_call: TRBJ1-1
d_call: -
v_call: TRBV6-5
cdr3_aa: ASSSGPHEAF

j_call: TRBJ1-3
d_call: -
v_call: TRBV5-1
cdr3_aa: ASSPGGGANTIY

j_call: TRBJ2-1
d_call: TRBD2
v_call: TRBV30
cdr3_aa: AWSRSSGFPF

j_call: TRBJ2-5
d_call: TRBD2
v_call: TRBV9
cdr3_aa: ASSVGTSGGPETQY

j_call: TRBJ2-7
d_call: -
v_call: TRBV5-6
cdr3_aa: ASSLGAGSYEQY

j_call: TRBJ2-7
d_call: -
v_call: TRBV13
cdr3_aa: ASSFGDEQY

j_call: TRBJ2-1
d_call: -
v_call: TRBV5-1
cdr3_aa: ASSLAGGVSYNEQF

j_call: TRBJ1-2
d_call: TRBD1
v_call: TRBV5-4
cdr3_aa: ASSPPRQGTGYT

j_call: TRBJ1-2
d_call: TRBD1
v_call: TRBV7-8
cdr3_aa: ASSLGDRGGINYGYT

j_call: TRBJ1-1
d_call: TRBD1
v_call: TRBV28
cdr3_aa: ASSPPGQPNTEAF

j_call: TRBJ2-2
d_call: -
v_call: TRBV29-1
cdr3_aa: TTRDIDTGELF

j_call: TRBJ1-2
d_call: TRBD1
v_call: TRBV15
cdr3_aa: ATSSRTGQGYT

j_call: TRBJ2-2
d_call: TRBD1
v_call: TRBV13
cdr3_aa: ASSEQGRDTGELF